Here is one TCR beta chain with its context. Its antigen is undetermined. The data originate from a study of PD-1 blockade in classical Hodgkin lymphoma. Clones were sequenced by immunoSEQ multiplex PCR, and TCRdb holds only the in-frame ones, with some missing. This sample has about 100,000 clones, with approximately 90% found just once. Trimming cost V 6 bases and J 1 base, with 15 bases left between them. Germline CDR1 and CDR2: MNHNS and SASEGT. The CDR3 totals 15 residues. After autologous stem cell transplantation all patients relapsed, and prior brentuximab vedotin exposure differed between cohorts. Findings and caveats of the study: According to reports, newly diagnosed patients had lower baseline TCR diversity than healthy donors, and relapsed/refractory patients had lower baseline TCR diversity still. Nothing has yet pinned down what causes the repertoire differences, possibly disease activity or prior therapy.

The material sequenced was peripheral blood mononuclear cells (PBMCs), taken before the second cycle of nivolumab. This receptor was identified in a human donor with classical Hodgkin lymphoma. The chain combines TRBV6-1 with TRBJ1-2, with D hard to call. In DNA form, the CDR3 reads TGTGCCAGCAGCCAGAGCGCCATGCTTAACTATGGCTACACCTTC. Amino acid sequence: CASSQSAMLNYGYTF.